These T cell receptor beta chains were read from a single sample in a study of T-cell reconstitution after alpha-beta-depleted transplantation in children. MiXCR, applied by TCRdb to the PCR reads, yields one record per CDR3 protein. The repertoire consists of 490,000 or so distinct CDR3 sequences, with 10% to 13% occurring once and the leading ten covering 2% to 2.5%. The specimen was PBMCs, collected before TCRalphabeta/CD19-depleted stem cell transplant. The receptors were gathered from a child aged 2-15 years with inherited bone marrow failure, due to receive a stem cell transplant. CDR3s include the opening cysteine and the closing phenylalanine or tryptophan. The D gene is left open where the match is weak. Expanded clones get a size class; other rows say once, few or many, or leave the size out.

size: few; J: TRBJ2-7; D: NA; V: TRBV7-2; DNA: TGTGCCAGCAGCCTTAGAGCCCACGAGCAGTACTTC; CDR3: CASSLRAHEQYF
size: NA; J: TRBJ1-5; D: NA; V: TRBV19; DNA: TGTGCCAGTAGTCTGATAAGGGGGACCGACCCCAGTCAGCCCCAGCATTTT; CDR3: CASSLIRGTDPSQPQHF
size: NA; J: TRBJ1-4; D: NA; V: TRBV20-1; DNA: TGCAGTGCTGCAAACCGGGGGGCTAATGAAAAACTGTTTTTT; CDR3: CSAANRGANEKLFF
size: NA; J: TRBJ2-1; D: TRBD2; V: TRBV12-3/TRBV12-4; DNA: TGTGCCAGCAGTTCCGGGACTAGCGCTACCCACTCCTACAATGAGCAGTTCTTC; CDR3: CASSSGTSATHSYNEQFF
size: few; J: TRBJ2-1; D: NA; V: TRBV19; DNA: TGTGCCAGTAGTATAGTCGGGGGTAGCTCCTACAATGAGCAGTTCTTC; CDR3: CASSIVGGSSYNEQFF
size: many; J: TRBJ2-5; D: NA; V: TRBV5-1; DNA: TGCGCCAGCAGCTTGGCCGGAGCGGACCAAGAGACCCAGTACTTC; CDR3: CASSLAGADQETQYF
size: many; J: TRBJ2-3; D: TRBD2; V: TRBV11-2; DNA: TGTGCCAGCAGTGAACTAGCGGGAGAGATCACAGATACGCAGTATTTT; CDR3: CASSELAGEITDTQYF
size: many; J: TRBJ2-3; D: TRBD2; V: TRBV6-5; DNA: TGTGCCAGCAGTTACGTAGCGGGAGGTGCTCCAGATACGCAGTATTTT; CDR3: CASSYVAGGAPDTQYF
size: many; J: TRBJ2-5; D: TRBD1; V: TRBV5-6; DNA: TGTGCCAGCAGCTTGACCGCAGGGGGCAGTCCCCTATGGATTGGAGAGACCCAGTACTTC; CDR3: CASSLTAGGSPLWIGETQYF
size: many; J: TRBJ2-2; D: TRBD2; V: TRBV4-1; DNA: TGCGCCAGCAGCCAGGGACTAGCGGGAGCCACCGGGGAGCTGTTTTTT; CDR3: CASSQGLAGATGELFF
size: many; J: TRBJ1-5; D: NA; V: TRBV18; DNA: TGTGCCAGCTCACCATCGAATGGGAATCAGCCCCAGCATTTT; CDR3: CASSPSNGNQPQHF
size: many; J: TRBJ2-7; D: TRBD1; V: TRBV11-2; DNA: TGTGCCAGCAGCTTAGGGCCCGGGACAGGGTCTTCCTACGAGCAGTACTTC; CDR3: CASSLGPGTGSSYEQYF
size: NA; J: TRBJ1-6; D: TRBD1; V: TRBV28; DNA: TGTGCCAGCAGTCCCCTCAGGGGGCGCTCGGGGAATTCACCCCTCCACTTT; CDR3: CASSPLRGRSGNSPLHF
size: few; J: TRBJ2-3; D: TRBD2; V: TRBV7-9; DNA: TGTGCCAGCAGCTTCATGATGGTAGCGGGAGCCGAAGGGGATACGCAGTATTTT; CDR3: CASSFMMVAGAEGDTQYF
size: NA; J: TRBJ2-2; D: NA; V: TRBV12-3/TRBV12-4; DNA: TGTGCCAGCAGTTTTAGGGGCGGGGCCGGGGAGCTGTTTTTT; CDR3: CASSFRGGAGELFF
size: many; J: TRBJ2-5; D: NA; V: TRBV5-1; DNA: TGCGCCAGCAGCCCGACATTACCACAAGAGACCCAGTACTTC; CDR3: CASSPTLPQETQYF
size: many; J: TRBJ2-1; D: NA; V: TRBV29-1; DNA: TGCAGCGTTGATCAGGGGCAATGGGATGAGCAGTTCTTC; CDR3: CSVDQGQWDEQFF
size: few; J: TRBJ2-6; D: TRBD1; V: TRBV6-5; DNA: TGTGCCAGCAGTTCGGGACAGGGCGCCGGGGCCAACGTCCTGACTTTC; CDR3: CASSSGQGAGANVLTF
size: few; J: TRBJ2-2; D: TRBD1; V: TRBV29-1; DNA: TGCAGCGTTGCGGGGACAGGGAACACCGGGGAGCTGTTTTTT; CDR3: CSVAGTGNTGELFF
size: NA; J: TRBJ1-6; D: TRBD1; V: TRBV19; DNA: TGTGCCAGCCGACAGGGACACAATTCACCCCTCCACTTT; CDR3: CASRQGHNSPLHF
size: NA; J: TRBJ2-7; D: NA; V: TRBV14; DNA: TGTGCCAGCAGCCAAGTTACGGCGAGCTACGAGCAGTACTTC; CDR3: CASSQVTASYEQYF
size: NA; J: TRBJ2-1; D: TRBD1; V: TRBV6-2/TRBV6-3; DNA: TGTGCCAGCAGTTACGCTGGACAGGGGAAAGGTGAGCAGTTCTTC; CDR3: CASSYAGQGKGEQFF
size: many; J: TRBJ2-1; D: TRBD1; V: TRBV4-3; DNA: TGCGCCAGCAGCCAAGGACAGGGGCGGTATGAGCAGTTCTTC; CDR3: CASSQGQGRYEQFF
size: many; J: TRBJ2-3; D: TRBD2; V: TRBV7-8; DNA: TGTGCCAGCAGTCACCCGGTGGGACTAAGGACCACAGATACGCAGTATTTT; CDR3: CASSHPVGLRTTDTQYF
size: few; J: TRBJ2-3; D: NA; V: TRBV2; DNA: TGTGCCAGCAGTGTAGAGGTCCCTGCAGATACGCAGTATTTT; CDR3: CASSVEVPADTQYF
size: many; J: TRBJ2-1; D: NA; V: TRBV11-2; DNA: TGTGCCAGCAGCCCCGGCGTTGGGTATGGTGAGCAGTTCTTC; CDR3: CASSPGVGYGEQFF
size: once; J: TRBJ2-2; D: TRBD2; V: TRBV7-9; DNA: TGTGCCAGCAGCCGACGGGGGGGAGTACCCGGGGAGCTGTTTTTT; CDR3: CASSRRGGVPGELFF
size: many; J: TRBJ2-7; D: TRBD2; V: TRBV28; DNA: TGTGCCAGCGTTAAAGCGGGGCAGAGCTCCTACGAGCAGTACTTC; CDR3: CASVKAGQSSYEQYF
size: many; J: TRBJ2-2; D: NA; V: TRBV29-1; DNA: TGCAGCGTTGAAGCCCCCAACGGGGAGCTGTTTTTT; CDR3: CSVEAPNGELFF
size: many; J: TRBJ2-7; D: NA; V: TRBV20-1; DNA: TGCAGTGTGGGTCTGGCACCCGAGCAGTACTTC; CDR3: CSVGLAPEQYF
size: NA; J: TRBJ2-7; D: TRBD1; V: TRBV7-2; DNA: TGTGCCAGCAGCGAGGGGACAGGTTCTTACTACGAGCAGTACTTC; CDR3: CASSEGTGSYYEQYF